These 15 T cell receptor beta chains share one sample of origin, sequenced in a study of T cell changes during pregnancy in multiple sclerosis. Clones were sequenced by immunoSEQ multiplex PCR, and TCRdb holds only the in-frame ones, with some missing. The sample lists 77,000 or so clones; just over 90% were seen once. Source: peripheral blood, taken in the second trimester of pregnancy. The receptors shown here come from a female donor in good health, enrolled as a control in a pregnancy study.

The V gene is TRBV27, the J gene TRBJ2-1; TRBD2 aligns across 13 bases. Losses at the gene ends were 2 bases for V and 0 bases for J; bases not matched to a gene: 4. The CDR3 totals 18 residues. Germline V gene sequence: CDR1 MNHEY, CDR2 SMNVEV (reference sequence). CDR3 sequence reads: CASSLRTSGGPSYNEQFF. The CDR3 nucleotides are TGTGCCAGCAGTTTAAGGACTAGCGGGGGCCCCTCCTACAATGAGCAGTTCTTC.

The J gene is TRBJ1-5, the V gene TRBV7-9; 7 bases are shared with TRBD1. Looked up from germline, CDR1 is SEHNR and CDR2 is FQNEAQ (reference sequence). J gave up 4 bases and V 4 bases, and 4 bases lay outside the gene matches. The length of the CDR3 is 14 residues. The CDR3 reads CASSYGTDNQPQHF. In DNA form, the CDR3 reads TGTGCCAGCAGCTATGGGACAGATAATCAGCCCCAGCATTTT. Drawing the rest from reference TRBV7-9 and TRBJ1-5, the complete variable domain is DTGVSQNPRHKITKRGQNVTFRCDPISEHNRLYWYRQTLGQGPEFLTYFQNEAQLEKSRLLSDRFSAERPKGSFSTLEIQRTEQGDSAMYLCASSYGTDNQPQHFGDGTRLSIL.

The chain carries TRBV10-3 and TRBJ2-5; 8 bases match TRBD2. The germline V gene has CDR1 ENHRY and CDR2 SYGVKD. V lost 7 bases, J lost 5 bases, and 6 bases stayed unmatched. The CDR3 contains 13 residues. CDR3: CAITGGQGETQYF. CDR3 bases: TGTGCCATCACGGGAGGGCAGGGGGAGACCCAGTACTTC.

The chain uses TRBV5-6 and TRBJ1-4, with 7 bases lining up with TRBD1. The CDR3 spans 16 residues. CDR1 SGHDT and CDR2 YYEEEE come from the germline V gene. V trimming: 1 base; J trimming: 3 bases; junction bases outside the gene matches: 6. The CDR3 DNA sequence: TGTGCCAGCAGCTTGAAGTGGACAGGACCTAATGAAAAACTGTTTTTT. Residues: CASSLKWTGPNEKLFF.

V gene TRBV2 combines with J gene TRBJ1-4; D ambiguous. In germline, CDR1 is SNHLY, CDR2 FYNNEI. This CDR3 comprises 12 residues. The V and J ends lost 2 bases and 7 bases respectively, with 5 bases between them. The CDR3 is CASSEISEKLFF. CDR3 coding DNA: TGTGCCAGCAGTGAAATTAGTGAAAAACTGTTTTTT.

This sequence joins TRBV5-4 and TRBJ2-7; D possibly corresponds to TRBD2 (6 bases). This CDR3 has 15 residues. The germline gives CDR1 SGHNT, CDR2 YYREEE (reference sequence). The V gene lost 2 bases and the J gene lost 2 bases, with 14 bases spanning the gap. The CDR3 loop is CASSLDPSVAYEQYF. The CDR3 coding sequence is TGTGCCAGCAGCTTAGATCCTAGCGTGGCCTACGAGCAGTACTTC.

V usage is TRBV7-8 and J usage is TRBJ1-1; D ambiguous. The V gene's germline CDR1 is SGHVS and CDR2 FQNEAQ. Between the trimmed V and J ends, which lost 8 bases and 4 bases, there was a span of 14 bases. CDR3 length: 13 amino acids. This CDR3 reads CASVLSSPTEAFF. The CDR3 DNA reads TGTGCCAGCGTACTTTCCTCTCCCACTGAAGCTTTCTTT.

The chain combines TRBV18 with TRBJ2-3; no clear D. Trimming removed 3 bases at V and 4 bases at J, with 11 bases between. This CDR3 has 14 residues. Germline assignment: CDR1 KGHSH and CDR2 LQKENI. The CDR3 region has the DNA TGTGCCAGCTCACCCCAACCCCAGGCAGATACGCAGTATTTT. Residues: CASSPQPQADTQYF. The full variable domain, with the rest looked up from reference TRBV18 and TRBJ2-3, is NAGVMQNPRHLVRRRGQEARLRCSPMKGHSHVYWYRQLPEEGLKFMVYLQKENIIDESGMPKERFSAEFPKEGPSILRIQQVVRGDSAAYFCASSPQPQADTQYFGPGTRLTVL.

V usage is TRBV9 and J usage is TRBJ1-2; 8 bases fit TRBD1. The CDR3 consists of 14 residues. Germline V gene lookup returns CDR1 SGDLS and CDR2 YYNGEE. The V and J ends lost 1 base and 7 bases, in that order; junction bases with no gene match: 6. CDR3 sequence reads: CASSVSGGIGGYTF. The CDR3 DNA is TGTGCCAGCAGCGTATCAGGGGGCATCGGTGGCTACACCTTC.

The genes are TRBV30 and TRBJ2-7; 10 bases match TRBD1. Germline loops: CDR1 GTSNPN, CDR2 SVGIG (reference sequence). This CDR3 is 14 amino acids long. Trimming took 3 bases from V and 2 from J; bases not matched to a gene: 4. DNA of the CDR3: TGTGCCTGGAGCCCGGGACAGGGGCCCTACGAGCAGTACTTC. Amino acid sequence: CAWSPGQGPYEQYF.

The gene calls are TRBV14 and TRBJ1-6; D is undetermined. CDR1 and CDR2 from the germline V gene are SGHDN and FVKESK. This CDR3 is built from 15 residues. V lost 3 bases, J lost 0 bases, and 6 bases lay in between. This CDR3 is CASSQTGSYNSPLHF. CDR3 bases: TGTGCCAGCAGCCAGACGGGCTCCTATAATTCACCCCTCCACTTT.

In this sample, this clone turned up a few times. The rearrangement links TRBV4-1 to TRBJ1-2, with no clear D. V lost 0 bases and J 4 bases, leaving 6 bases between the germline ends. The V gene's germline CDR1 is MGHRA and CDR2 YSYEKL. The CDR3 is 13 residues long. CDR3 residues: CASSQDAGYGYTF. CDR3 bases: TGCGCCAGCAGCCAAGACGCGGGCTATGGCTACACCTTC.

The V and J genes are TRBV5-1 and TRBJ1-2; D unclear. The CDR3 extends over 15 amino acids. The V end lost 2 bases, the J end lost 6 bases, and 17 bases lay between the germline ends. Germline values: CDR1 SGHRS, CDR2 YFSETQ. CDR3 DNA: TGCGCCAGCAGCTTAGAGGCGACCGCGGTCGATGGCTACACCTTC. Translating gives CASSLEATAVDGYTF.

The CDR3 sequence: CASSLPDTFEGYTF. The CDR3 bases are TGTGCCAGCAGCTTACCGGACACCTTCGAGGGCTACACCTTC. V and J are TRBV7-2 and TRBJ1-2; D is possibly TRBD1 (5 bases). Germline CDR1 SGHTA, CDR2 FQGNSA. Trimming stripped 2 bases from V and 8 bases from J, with 15 bases between. There are 14 residues in the CDR3.

This chain connects TRBV4-3 to TRBJ2-7; 9 positions agree with TRBD2. The CDR3 length is 17 residues. Trimming at V came to 0 bases and at J to 1 base, leaving 7 bases not matched to a gene. Germline V gene lookup returns CDR1 LGHNA and CDR2 YSLEER. This CDR3 reads CASSQELAGAPSYEQYF. In DNA form, the CDR3 reads TGCGCCAGCAGCCAAGAACTAGCGGGTGCTCCTTCCTACGAGCAGTACTTC.